This T cell receptor (beta chain) was identified in a study of monozygotic twins with inflammatory bowel disease. Study-level findings and limits: It was in IBD patients that TCRbeta diversity (inverse Simpson) was lower than in healthy co-twins. Heterogeneous immunosuppressive treatment regimens may have introduced variability into patient repertoires.

Eight distinct reactions (per sample) were used to make the cDNA. TCRdb reprocessed the 5' RACE reads and stores each CDR3 protein as one record, lacking DNA. The sample totals approximately 100,000 distinct CDR3 sequences. This CDR3 region has 14 residues. Germline V lookup: CDR1 LGHNA, CDR2 YNFKEQ. Concerning this clonotype itself: Antigen: not known.

The V call is TRBV4-2, the J call TRBJ2-2; TCRdb's assignment of TRBD2 cannot be checked, as there is no DNA. This receptor was obtained from a human donor with ulcerative colitis or Crohn's disease, or a healthy co-twin of an affected twin (not recorded which). Sequencing input: blood. CDR3 loop: CAARLAGDTGELFF.